Listed below are T cell receptor beta chains from one sample, sequenced in a study of T cell repertoires in cytomegalovirus infection. Via MiXCR, TCRdb re-called the reads, giving one row per CDR3 protein. The table has roughly 200,000 distinct CDR3 sequences, approximately 18% seen once. Sequenced sample: CD8+ T cells from PBMCs. The receptors come from a human donor in good health (CMV status not recorded). Some clones in this sample may be carry-over from other donors' samples. CDR3s include the opening cysteine and the closing phenylalanine or tryptophan. Fields, in order: V gene, J gene, D gene, CDR3 protein. D genes are given only for firm matches.

TRBV7-2,TRBJ2-7,-,CASSTLGVGPGGEFKQYF
TRBV20-1,TRBJ2-2,-,CSAWDARNTGELFF
TRBV28,TRBJ1-5,TRBD1,CASSIPTGGGQPQHF
TRBV27,TRBJ2-1,-,CASSAGQTYNEQFF
TRBV20-1,TRBJ2-6,TRBD2,CSARDRLTSGVVSGANVLTF
TRBV7-9,TRBJ2-3,-,CASSRTLGTTDTQYF
TRBV29-1,TRBJ1-2,-,CSVGFAGDNYGYTF
TRBV6-1,TRBJ2-2,-,CASSEAESGELFF
TRBV12-3/TRBV12-4,TRBJ1-1,-,CASSVRPLMNTEAFF
TRBV7-3,TRBJ2-3,-,CASSPILEVGPDTQYF
TRBV13,TRBJ2-7,-,CASSSPRAVPSYEQYF
TRBV10-3,TRBJ1-2,-,CAISESLRPAANYGYTF
TRBV6-6,TRBJ2-7,TRBD1,CASSYFTGDEQYF
TRBV7-2,TRBJ1-2,-,CASSWTVKTYGYTF
TRBV7-8,TRBJ1-4,TRBD1,CASSSQGAEGEKLFF
TRBV7-6,TRBJ2-1,TRBD2,CASSLGAGGQNEQFF
TRBV7-3,TRBJ2-7,-,CASSPRSSYHSYEQYF
TRBV29-1,TRBJ2-1,-,CSVARAGAYNEQFF
TRBV28,TRBJ1-1,-,CASTPRRENTEAFF
TRBV2,TRBJ1-1,TRBD1,CASSEGKKGANTEAFF
TRBV4-1,TRBJ1-6,-,CASSQDSSSYNSPLHF
TRBV5-6,TRBJ2-1,-,CASSVNYYDDEQFF
TRBV7-8,TRBJ2-1,-,CASSHERDIASYNEQFF
TRBV7-6,TRBJ2-3,-,CASSFLLGPDTQYF